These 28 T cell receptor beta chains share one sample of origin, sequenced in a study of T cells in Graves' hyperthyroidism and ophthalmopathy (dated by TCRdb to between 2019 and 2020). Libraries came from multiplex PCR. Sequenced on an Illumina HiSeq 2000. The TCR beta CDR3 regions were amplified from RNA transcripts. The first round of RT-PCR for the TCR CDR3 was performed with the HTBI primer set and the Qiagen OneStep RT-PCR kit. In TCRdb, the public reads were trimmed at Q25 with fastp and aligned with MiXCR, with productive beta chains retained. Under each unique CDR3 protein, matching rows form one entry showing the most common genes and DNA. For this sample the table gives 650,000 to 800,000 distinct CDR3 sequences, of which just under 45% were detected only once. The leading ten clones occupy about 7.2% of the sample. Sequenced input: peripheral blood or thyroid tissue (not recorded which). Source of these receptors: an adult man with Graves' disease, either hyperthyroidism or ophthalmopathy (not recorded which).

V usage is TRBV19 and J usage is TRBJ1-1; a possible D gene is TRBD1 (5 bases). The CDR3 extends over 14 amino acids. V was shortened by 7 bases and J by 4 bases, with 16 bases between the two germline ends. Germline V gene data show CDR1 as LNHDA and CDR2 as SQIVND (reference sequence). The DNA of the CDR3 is TGTGCCAGTACCCAGGGTCAGGGAAGCACTGAAGCTTTCTTT. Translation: CASTQGQGSTEAFF.

This CDR3 reads CASSPAQGGYTF. In nucleotides, the CDR3 is TGCGCCAGCAGTCCTGCACAGGGTGGCTACACCTTC. The chain uses TRBV10-2 and TRBJ1-2, with D possibly being TRBD1 (6 bases). Germline CDR1 reads WSHSY; CDR2 reads SAAADI. CDR3 length: 12 residues. Trimming pared 5 bases from V and 7 bases from J, leaving 11 bases between.

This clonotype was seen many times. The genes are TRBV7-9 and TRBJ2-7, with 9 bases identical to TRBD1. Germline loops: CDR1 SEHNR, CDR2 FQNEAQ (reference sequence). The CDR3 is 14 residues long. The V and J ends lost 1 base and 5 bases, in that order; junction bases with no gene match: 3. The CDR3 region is CASSLVGQGNEQYF. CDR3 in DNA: TGTGCCAGCAGCTTAGTGGGACAGGGAAACGAGCAGTACTTC.

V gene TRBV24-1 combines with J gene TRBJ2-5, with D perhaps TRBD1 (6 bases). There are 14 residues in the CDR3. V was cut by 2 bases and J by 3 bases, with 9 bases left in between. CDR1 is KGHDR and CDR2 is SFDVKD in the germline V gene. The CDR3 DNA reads TGTGCCACCAGTGATTCCGGGGACAAAGAGACCCAGTACTTC. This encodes CATSDSGDKETQYF.

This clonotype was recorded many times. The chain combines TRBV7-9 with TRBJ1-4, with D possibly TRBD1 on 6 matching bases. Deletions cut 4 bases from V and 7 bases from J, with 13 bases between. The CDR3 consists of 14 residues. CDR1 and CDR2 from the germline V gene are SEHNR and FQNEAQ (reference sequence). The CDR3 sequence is CASSSPGQAEKLFF. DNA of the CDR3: TGTGCCAGCAGCTCGCCGGGACAAGCTGAAAAACTGTTTTTT.

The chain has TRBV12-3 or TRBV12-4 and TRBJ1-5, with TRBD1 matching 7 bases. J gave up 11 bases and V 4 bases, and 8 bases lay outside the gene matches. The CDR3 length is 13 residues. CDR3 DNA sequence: TGTGCCAGCAGTTCAGGGGGGGCTAGGACCCAGCATTTT. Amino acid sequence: CASSSGGARTQHF.

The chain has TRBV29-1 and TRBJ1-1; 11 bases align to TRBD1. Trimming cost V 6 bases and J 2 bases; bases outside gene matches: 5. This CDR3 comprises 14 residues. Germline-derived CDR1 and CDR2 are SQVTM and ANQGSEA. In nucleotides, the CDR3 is TGCAGCGTCGGGACAGGGGGATATAACACTGAAGCTTTCTTT. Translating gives CSVGTGGYNTEAFF.

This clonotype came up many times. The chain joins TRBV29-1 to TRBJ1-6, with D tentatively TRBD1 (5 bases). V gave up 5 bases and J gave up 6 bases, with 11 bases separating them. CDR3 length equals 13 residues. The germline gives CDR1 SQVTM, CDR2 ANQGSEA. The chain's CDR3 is CSVNGQANSPLHF. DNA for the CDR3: TGCAGCGTTAATGGACAAGCTAATTCACCCCTCCACTTT.

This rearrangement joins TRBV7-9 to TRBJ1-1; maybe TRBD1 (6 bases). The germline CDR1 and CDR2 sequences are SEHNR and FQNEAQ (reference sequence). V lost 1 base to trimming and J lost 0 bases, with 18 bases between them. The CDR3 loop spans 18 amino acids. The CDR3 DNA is TGTGCCAGCAGCTTAGGGATATTAGGGGGGGCACTGAACACTGAAGCTTTCTTT. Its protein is CASSLGILGGALNTEAFF.

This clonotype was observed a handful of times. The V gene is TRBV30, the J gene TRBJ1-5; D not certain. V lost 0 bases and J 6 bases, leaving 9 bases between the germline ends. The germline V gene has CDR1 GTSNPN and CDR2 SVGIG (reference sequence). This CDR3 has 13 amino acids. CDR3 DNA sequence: TGTGCCTGGAGTGTTGGCTTGAGTCAGCCCCAGCATTTT. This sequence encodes CAWSVGLSQPQHF.

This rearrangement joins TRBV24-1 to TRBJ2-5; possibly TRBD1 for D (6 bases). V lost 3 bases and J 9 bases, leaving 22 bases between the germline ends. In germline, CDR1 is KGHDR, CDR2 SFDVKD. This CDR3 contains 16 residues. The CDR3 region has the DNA TGTGCCACCAGTGATGATAGCTTAGGGGTCGGACAGCCCCAGTACTTC. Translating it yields CATSDDSLGVGQPQYF.

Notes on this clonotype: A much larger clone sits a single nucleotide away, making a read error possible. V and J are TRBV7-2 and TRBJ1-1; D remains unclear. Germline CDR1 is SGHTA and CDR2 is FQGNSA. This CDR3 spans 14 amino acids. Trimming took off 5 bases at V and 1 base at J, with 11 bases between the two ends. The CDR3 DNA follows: TGTGCCAGCAGCCGAAGCCACAGGAACACTGAAGCTTTCTTT. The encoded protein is CASSRSHRNTEAFF.

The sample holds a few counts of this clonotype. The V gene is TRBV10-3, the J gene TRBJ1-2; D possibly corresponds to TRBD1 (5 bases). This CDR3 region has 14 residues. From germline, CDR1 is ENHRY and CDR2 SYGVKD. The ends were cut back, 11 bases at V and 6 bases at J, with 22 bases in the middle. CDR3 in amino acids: CAVNPGARGNGYTF. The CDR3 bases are TGTGCCGTCAATCCCGGGGCCCGAGGTAATGGCTACACCTTC.

The CDR3: CASSLRDRARRINEKLFF. The CDR3 coding sequence is TGCGCCAGCAGCTTACGGGACAGGGCGCGTAGGATTAATGAAAAACTGTTTTTT. The chain is built from TRBV5-1 and TRBJ1-4; 9 bases align to TRBD1. V shed 2 bases and J 4 bases; nucleotides not matched to a gene: 12. The germline CDR1 and CDR2 sequences are SGHRS and YFSETQ. The CDR3 runs to 18 residues.

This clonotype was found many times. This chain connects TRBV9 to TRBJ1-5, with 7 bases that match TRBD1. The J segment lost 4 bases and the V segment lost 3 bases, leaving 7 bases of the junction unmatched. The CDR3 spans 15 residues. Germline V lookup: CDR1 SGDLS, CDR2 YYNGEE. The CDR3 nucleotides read TGTGCCAGCAGCGGCCGACAGGGCCCGAATCAGCCCCAGCATTTT. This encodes CASSGRQGPNQPQHF.

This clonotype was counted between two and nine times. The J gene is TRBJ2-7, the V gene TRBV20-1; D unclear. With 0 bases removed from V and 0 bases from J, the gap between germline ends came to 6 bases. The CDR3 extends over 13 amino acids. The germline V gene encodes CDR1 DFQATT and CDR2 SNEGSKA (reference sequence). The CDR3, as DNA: TGCAGTGCTAGAGATATGGGCTCCTACGAGCAGTACTTC. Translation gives CSARDMGSYEQYF.

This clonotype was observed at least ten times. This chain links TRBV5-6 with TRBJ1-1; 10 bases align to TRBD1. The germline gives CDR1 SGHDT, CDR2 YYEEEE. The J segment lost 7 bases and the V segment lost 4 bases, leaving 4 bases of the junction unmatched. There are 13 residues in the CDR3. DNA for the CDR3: TGTGCCAGCAGCAGAGGGACAGGGGTTGAAGCTTTCTTT. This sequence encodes CASSRGTGVEAFF.

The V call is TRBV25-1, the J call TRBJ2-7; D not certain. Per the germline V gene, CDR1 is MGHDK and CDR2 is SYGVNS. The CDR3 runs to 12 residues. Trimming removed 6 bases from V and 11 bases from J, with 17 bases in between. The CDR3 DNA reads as TGTGCCAGCAGCGAACCCGGTACCTGGGAGTACTTC. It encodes CASSEPGTWEYF.

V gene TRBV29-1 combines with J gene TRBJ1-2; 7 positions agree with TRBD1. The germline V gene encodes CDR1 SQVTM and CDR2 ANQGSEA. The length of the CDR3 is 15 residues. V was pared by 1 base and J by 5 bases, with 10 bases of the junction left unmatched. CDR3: CSVEGLGGADYGYTF. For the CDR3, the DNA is TGCAGCGTTGAAGGTCTAGGGGGCGCAGATTATGGCTACACCTTC.

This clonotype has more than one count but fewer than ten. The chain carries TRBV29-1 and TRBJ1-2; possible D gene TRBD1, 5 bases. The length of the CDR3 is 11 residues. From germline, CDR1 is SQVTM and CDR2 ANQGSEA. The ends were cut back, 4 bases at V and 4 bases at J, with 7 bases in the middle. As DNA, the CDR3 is TGCAGCGTTGGGGGGAGCTATGGCTACACCTTC. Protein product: CSVGGSYGYTF.

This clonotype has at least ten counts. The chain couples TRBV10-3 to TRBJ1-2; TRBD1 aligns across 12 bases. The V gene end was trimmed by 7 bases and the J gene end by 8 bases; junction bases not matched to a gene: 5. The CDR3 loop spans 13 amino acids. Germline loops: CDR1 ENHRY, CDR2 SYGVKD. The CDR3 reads CAINRDRGRGYTF. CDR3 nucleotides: TGTGCCATCAACCGGGACAGGGGGCGCGGCTACACCTTC.

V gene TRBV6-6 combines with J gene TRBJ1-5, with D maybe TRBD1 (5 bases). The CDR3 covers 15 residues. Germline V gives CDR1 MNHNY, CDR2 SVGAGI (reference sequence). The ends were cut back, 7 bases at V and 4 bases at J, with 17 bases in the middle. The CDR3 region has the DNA TGTGCCAGCACCCCCCGGCTGGGGCAGAATCAGCCCCAGCATTTT. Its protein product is CASTPRLGQNQPQHF.

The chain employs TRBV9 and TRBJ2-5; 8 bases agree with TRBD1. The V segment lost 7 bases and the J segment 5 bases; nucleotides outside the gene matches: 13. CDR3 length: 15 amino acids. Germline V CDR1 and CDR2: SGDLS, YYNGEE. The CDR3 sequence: CASSPPTGDGETQYF. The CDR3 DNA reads TGTGCCAGCTCACCACCGACAGGGGACGGGGAGACCCAGTACTTC.

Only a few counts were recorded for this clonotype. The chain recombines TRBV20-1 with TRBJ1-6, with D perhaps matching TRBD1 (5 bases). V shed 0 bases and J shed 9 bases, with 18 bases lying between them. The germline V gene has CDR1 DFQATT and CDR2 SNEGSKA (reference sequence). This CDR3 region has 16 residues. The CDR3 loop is CSAREIESGSGSPLHF. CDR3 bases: TGCAGTGCTAGAGAAATCGAATCAGGGTCTGGTTCACCCCTCCACTTT.

The CDR3 DNA sequence: TGCAGTGCTAGAGTTTGGTCGTGGCAGTTAATCTCTGGCTACACCTTC. This translates into CSARVWSWQLISGYTF. The chain recombines TRBV20-1 with TRBJ1-2; D remains ambiguous. The CDR3 runs to 16 residues. Germline values: CDR1 DFQATT, CDR2 SNEGSKA (reference sequence). With 1 base removed from V and 7 bases from J, the gap between germline ends came to 22 bases.

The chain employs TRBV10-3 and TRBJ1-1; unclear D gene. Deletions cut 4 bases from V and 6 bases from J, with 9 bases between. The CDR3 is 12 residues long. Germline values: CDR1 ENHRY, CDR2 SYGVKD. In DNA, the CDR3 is TGTGCCATCAGTGGATTACGTGCTGAAGCTTTCTTT. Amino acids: CAISGLRAEAFF.

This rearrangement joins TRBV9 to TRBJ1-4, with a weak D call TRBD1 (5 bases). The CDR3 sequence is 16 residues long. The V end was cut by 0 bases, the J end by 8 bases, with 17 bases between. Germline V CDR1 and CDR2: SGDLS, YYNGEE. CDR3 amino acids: CASSVDPGYVVEKLFF. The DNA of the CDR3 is TGTGCCAGCAGCGTAGACCCAGGGTACGTGGTCGAAAAACTGTTTTTT.

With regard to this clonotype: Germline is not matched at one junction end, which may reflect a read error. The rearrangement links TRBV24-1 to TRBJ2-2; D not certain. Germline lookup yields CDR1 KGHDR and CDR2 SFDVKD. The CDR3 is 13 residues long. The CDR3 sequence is CATSDPDTGELFF. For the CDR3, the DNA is TGTGCCACCAGTGACCCCGACACAGGGGAGCTGTTTTTT.